This T cell receptor beta chain was retrieved from a study of blood T cell repertoires in COVID-19 (dated by TCRdb to the early 2020s). A note on the overall study: Collaborator samples came from the United States, Italy and Spain and covered acute and convalescent phases of COVID-19. The prospective study material was composed of cDNA or gDNA derived from T cells, B-cell-depleted T cells, or PBMCs. The dataset comprised deeply sampled blood TCRbeta repertoires from subjects exposed to, actively infected with, or recovered from COVID-19. The repertoires were released in a freely available public database intended as a resource for research on the immune response to SARS-CoV-2. Samples were obtained from the ongoing ImmuneRACE study (first 160 participants) and from roughly 1,300 subjects provided by 6 global collaborators. Sample metadata almost always included a de-identified subject ID, COVID-19 status, age in years and sex. HLA class I and class II types, where available, came from metadata supplied by the sample provider rather than from assay-based typing. General findings and caveats noted by the study authors: Clinical and demographic metadata were provided uncurated, with the amount varying by source and participant.

Reading from cysteine to phenylalanine, the CDR3 counts 11 amino acids. Kept here is only the CDR3 DNA, which spans 33 bases and is read in frame from base 1. The germline ends are 9 bases apart after V is trimmed by 5 bases and J by 8 bases. The germline V gene sets CDR1 to MNHNS and CDR2 to SASEGT. TCRbeta CDR3 regions were amplified from genomic DNA using the immunoSEQ Assay, a bias-controlled multiplex PCR. The study's own analysis went as follows. The number of nucleated cells in each sample was estimated from the amplification of reference gene primers within the assay. To quantify the absolute abundance of each unique TCRbeta CDR3 rearrangement, sequence reads were collapsed and filtered. For each sample, productive Simpson clonality was calculated as the square root of Simpson's diversity index over productive rearrangements. This is the immuneACCESS table as TCRdb keeps it, with only in-frame sequences that have V and J called. A part of the clones is gone; compared with another copy, unresolved V genes explain less than half, and the rest is unexplained. Clone size and V and J calls were adopted from that table, with D and trimming inferred from the DNA. Present in this sample are 150,000 to 200,000 clones, approximately 80% of which were seen just once. The ten most abundant clones make up around 5.9% of the sample.

Participants in the prospective study were enrolled through a virtual design, were aged 18 to 89 years, and lived in approximately 25 United States geographic areas. Cohort assignment in the prospective study relied on participant-reported clinical history from a screening survey and a study questionnaire. Recovered participants in ImmuneRACE Cohort 3 were defined as having two consecutive negative NP/OP PCR tests, clearance from a healthcare professional, or resolution of symptoms. In the prospective study, whole blood, serum and a nasopharyngeal or oropharyngeal swab were collected from each participant by mobile phlebotomists. Additional blood draws and questionnaires over an approximately 2-month period could optionally be provided by prospective study participants. Before DNA extraction, prospective study blood samples were shipped either frozen or at room temperature. As regards this clone: The target of this receptor is not known. No much larger clonotype is one base removed from it; base qualities were not supplied.

This TCR was sampled from a man aged 40-55 years who had recovered from COVID-19. The material sequenced was PBMCs or T cells enriched from blood (not recorded which). This receptor chain uses TRBV6-1 and TRBJ1-2, with the D gene not confidently named. The CDR3: CASSYREGYTF. The bases read TGTGCCAGCAGTTACCGCGAGGGCTACACCTTC.